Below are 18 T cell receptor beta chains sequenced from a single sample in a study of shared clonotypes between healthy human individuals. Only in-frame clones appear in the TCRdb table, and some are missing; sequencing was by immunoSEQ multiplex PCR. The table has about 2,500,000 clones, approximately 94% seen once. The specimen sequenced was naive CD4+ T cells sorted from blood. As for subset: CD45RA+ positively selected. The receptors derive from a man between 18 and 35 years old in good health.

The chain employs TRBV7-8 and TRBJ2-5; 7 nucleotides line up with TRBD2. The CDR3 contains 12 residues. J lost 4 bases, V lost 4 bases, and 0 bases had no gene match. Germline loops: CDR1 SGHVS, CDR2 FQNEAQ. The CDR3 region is CASSWGGETQYF. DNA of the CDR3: TGTGCCAGCAGCTGGGGGGGAGAGACCCAGTACTTC.

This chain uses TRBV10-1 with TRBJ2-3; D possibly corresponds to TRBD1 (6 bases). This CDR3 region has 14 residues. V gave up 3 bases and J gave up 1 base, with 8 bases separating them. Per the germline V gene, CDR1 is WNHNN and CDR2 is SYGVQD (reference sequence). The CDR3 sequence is CASSDPGGTDTQYF. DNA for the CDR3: TGCGCCAGCAGTGATCCAGGGGGCACAGATACGCAGTATTTT.

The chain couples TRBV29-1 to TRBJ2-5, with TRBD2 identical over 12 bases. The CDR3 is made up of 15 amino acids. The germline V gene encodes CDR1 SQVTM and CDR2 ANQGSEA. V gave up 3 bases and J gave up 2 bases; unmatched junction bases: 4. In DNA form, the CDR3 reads TGCAGCGTTGATGGACTAGCGGGGCGACAAGAGACCCAGTACTTC. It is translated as CSVDGLAGRQETQYF.

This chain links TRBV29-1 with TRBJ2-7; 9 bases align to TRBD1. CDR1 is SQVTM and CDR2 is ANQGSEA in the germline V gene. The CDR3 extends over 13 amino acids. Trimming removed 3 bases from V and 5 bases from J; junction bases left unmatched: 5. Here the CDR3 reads CSVDGQGLHEQYF. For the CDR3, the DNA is TGCAGCGTTGACGGACAGGGGTTGCACGAGCAGTACTTC.

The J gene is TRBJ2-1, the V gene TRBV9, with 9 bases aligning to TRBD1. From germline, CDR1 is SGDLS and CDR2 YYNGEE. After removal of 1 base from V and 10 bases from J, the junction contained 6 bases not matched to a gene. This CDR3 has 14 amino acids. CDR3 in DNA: TGTGCCAGCAGCGTATTACAGGGGGCTGAAGAGCAGTTCTTC. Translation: CASSVLQGAEEQFF.

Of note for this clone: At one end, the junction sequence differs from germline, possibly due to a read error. CDR3 loop: CASTLGGIGSYEQYF. The CDR3 nucleotides read TGCGCCAGCACCTTGGGGGGGATCGGCTCCTACGAGCAGTACTTC. The J gene is TRBJ2-7, the V gene TRBV5-1, with 7 nucleotides matching TRBD2. The CDR3 runs to 15 residues. From germline, CDR1 is SGHRS and CDR2 YFSETQ.

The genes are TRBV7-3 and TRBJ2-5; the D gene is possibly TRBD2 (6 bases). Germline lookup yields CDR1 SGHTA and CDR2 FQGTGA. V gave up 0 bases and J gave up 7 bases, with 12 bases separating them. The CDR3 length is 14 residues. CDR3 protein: CASSLTGGAGTQYF. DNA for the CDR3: TGTGCCAGCAGCTTAACAGGCGGGGCCGGGACCCAGTACTTC.

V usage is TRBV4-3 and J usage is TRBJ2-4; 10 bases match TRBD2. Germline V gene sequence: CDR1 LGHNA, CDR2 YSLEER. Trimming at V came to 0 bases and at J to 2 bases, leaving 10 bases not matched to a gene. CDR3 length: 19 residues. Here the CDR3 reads CASSQDFLAGVSTKNIQYF. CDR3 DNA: TGCGCCAGCAGCCAAGATTTCCTAGCGGGAGTGTCAACCAAAAACATTCAGTACTTC.

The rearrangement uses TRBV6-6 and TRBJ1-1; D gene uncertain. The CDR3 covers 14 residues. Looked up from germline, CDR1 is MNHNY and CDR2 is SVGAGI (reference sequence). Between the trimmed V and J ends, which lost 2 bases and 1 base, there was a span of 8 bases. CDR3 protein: CASSYPTSNTEAFF. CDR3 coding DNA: TGTGCCAGCAGTTACCCGACCTCGAACACTGAAGCTTTCTTT.

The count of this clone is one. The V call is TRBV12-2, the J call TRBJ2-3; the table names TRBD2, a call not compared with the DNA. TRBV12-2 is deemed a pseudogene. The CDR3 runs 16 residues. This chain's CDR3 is CASRFNVGDSTDTQYF. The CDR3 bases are TGTGCAAGTCGCTTCAACGTCGGGGACTCGACAGATACGCAGTATTTT.

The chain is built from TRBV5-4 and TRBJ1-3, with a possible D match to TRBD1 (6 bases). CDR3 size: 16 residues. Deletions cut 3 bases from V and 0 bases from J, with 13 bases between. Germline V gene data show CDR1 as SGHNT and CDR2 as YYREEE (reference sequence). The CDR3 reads CASSYTGYGSGNTIYF. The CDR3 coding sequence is TGTGCCAGCAGCTACACAGGGTATGGCTCTGGAAACACCATATATTTT.

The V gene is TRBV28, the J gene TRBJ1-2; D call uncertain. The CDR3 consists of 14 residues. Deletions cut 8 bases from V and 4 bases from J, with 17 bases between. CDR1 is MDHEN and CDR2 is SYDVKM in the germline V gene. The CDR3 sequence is CASLTEGSLYGYTF. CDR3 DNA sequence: TGTGCCAGCTTAACCGAGGGATCCCTCTATGGCTACACCTTC.

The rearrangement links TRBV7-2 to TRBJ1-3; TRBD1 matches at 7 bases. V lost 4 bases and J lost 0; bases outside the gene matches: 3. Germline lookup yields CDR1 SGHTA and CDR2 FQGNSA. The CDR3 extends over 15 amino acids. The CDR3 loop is CASSYGQDSGNTIYF. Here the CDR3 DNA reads TGTGCCAGCAGCTACGGACAGGACTCTGGAAACACCATATATTTT.

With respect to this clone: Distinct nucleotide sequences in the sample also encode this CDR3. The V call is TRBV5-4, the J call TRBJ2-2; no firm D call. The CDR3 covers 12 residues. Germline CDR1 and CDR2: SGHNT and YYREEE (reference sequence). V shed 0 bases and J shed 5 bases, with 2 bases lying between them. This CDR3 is CASSLATGELFF. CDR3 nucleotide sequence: TGTGCCAGCAGCTTGGCGACCGGGGAGCTGTTTTTT.

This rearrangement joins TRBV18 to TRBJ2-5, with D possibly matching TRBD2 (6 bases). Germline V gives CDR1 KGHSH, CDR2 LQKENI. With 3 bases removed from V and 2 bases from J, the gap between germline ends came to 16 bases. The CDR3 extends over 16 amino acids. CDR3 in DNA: TGTGCCAGCTCACCTAAGAGGACGGGGGAACAAGAGACCCAGTACTTC. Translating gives CASSPKRTGEQETQYF.

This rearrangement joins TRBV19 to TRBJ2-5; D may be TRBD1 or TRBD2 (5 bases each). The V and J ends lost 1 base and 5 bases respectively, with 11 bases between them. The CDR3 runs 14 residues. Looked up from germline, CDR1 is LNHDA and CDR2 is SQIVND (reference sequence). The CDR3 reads CASSIGGWGETQYF. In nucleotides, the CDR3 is TGTGCCAGTAGTATAGGGGGTTGGGGGGAGACCCAGTACTTC.

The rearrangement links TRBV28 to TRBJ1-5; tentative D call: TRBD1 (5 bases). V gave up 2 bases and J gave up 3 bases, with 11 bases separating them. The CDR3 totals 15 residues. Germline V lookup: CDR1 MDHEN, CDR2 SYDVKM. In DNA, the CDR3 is TGTGCCAGCAGTTTAGGGGACGGAATCAATCAGCCCCAGCATTTT. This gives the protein CASSLGDGINQPQHF.

CDR3 coding DNA: TGTGCCAGCAGTGAAAACCAAAAACTGTTTTTT. It encodes CASSENQKLFF. The chain has TRBV2 and TRBJ1-4; no reliable D call. Germline CDR1 reads SNHLY; CDR2 reads FYNNEI. V lost 2 bases, J lost 9 bases, and 4 bases lay in between. The CDR3 is made up of 11 amino acids. Based on the CDR3 plus reference TRBV2 and TRBJ1-4, the full variable domain is EPEVTQTPSHQVTQMGQEVILRCVPISNHLYFYWYRQILGQKVEFLVSFYNNEISEKSEIFDDQFSVERPDGSNFTLKIRSTKLEDSAMYFCASSENQKLFFGSGTQLSVL.